This entry concerns a single TCR beta chain. This clone was counted at least ten times. There is no known antigen for this receptor. The DNA ends 3 residues before the CDR3 does, and the rest of the CDR3 is filled in from the germline J gene. Trimmed from V: 4 bases; trimmed from J: 1 base; junction bases lacking a gene match: 10. Taken from cysteine to phenylalanine, the CDR3 has 18 residues. The 45 bases shown cover part of the CDR3, and their frame starts at base 1. The germline V gene sets CDR1 to SNHLY and CDR2 to FYNNEI. The record originates from a study of T cell clonality in common variable immunodeficiency (dated by TCRdb to the mid-2010s). CVID samples and control samples contributed equivalent amounts of genomic DNA as sequencing input. For every sample, a 60 bp segment covering the rearranged TCRbeta CDR3 region was amplified and then sequenced. The immunoSEQ assay, a bias-corrected multiplex PCR combined with high-throughput sequencing, was used to amplify TCRbeta. Per the source publication's procedure: Each unique nucleotide sequence was treated as a clone and annotated with V, D and J genes, copy number and frequency. Sequences were labeled productive if in frame, and non-productive if out of frame or containing stop codons. As previously described, Shannon's entropy was used to calculate clonality. Mean CDR3 Kyte-Doolittle hydropathy was derived from the predicted amino acid sequences of productive clones. Scaled V gene usage was hierarchically clustered using Manhattan distance and complete linkage with the R hclust function. Sharing of clones by CDR3 amino acid sequence was evaluated through resampling of 12 repertoires per group over 100 rounds. The repertoires were searched for 65 to 80 published EBV-specific and about 250 published CMV-specific TCRbeta sequences. After a couple of CVID samples that produced fewer than 10,000 sequences were dropped from the analysis, a few dozen CVID repertoires remained. TCRdb took over this immuneACCESS table, retaining in-frame rearrangements with V and J assigned. Such tables are incomplete; in checked studies, under half of the missing clones stem from an unresolved V gene, and the remainder is unexplained. V and J calls and clone size follow that table, whereas D and trimming were derived from the DNA. Here the sample lists about 59,000 clones, none seen once only. The top ten hold around 0.8% of the sample.

Both CVID patients and healthy controls were predominantly of Caucasian heritage. Heparinized peripheral whole blood samples of about 4.5 to 9 ml were obtained from each donor. TCRbeta CDR3 repertoires were sequenced from genomic DNA of adults with common variable immune deficiency (CVID) and healthy adult controls. The control group was made up of approximately 22 healthy adult volunteers (about ten male and roughly twelve female) whose ages ranged from roughly 23 to 70 years, with a mean age of approximately 31. To isolate peripheral blood mononuclear cells, diluted blood was subjected to density centrifugation over Hypaque 1077 or Ficoll-Paque. Genomic DNA was obtained from unsorted mononuclear cells through either Qiagen column purification or a centrifugation-based method. On the study overall, not on this receptor specifically: CVID TCRbeta sequences reportedly showed fewer deletions and N-nucleotide insertions and lacked highly modified clones with 13 or more V deletions. Although equal DNA input was used, an average of about 80,000 unique sequences per sample was obtained for controls, compared with about 31,547 for CVID samples. Fewer TCRbeta clones were shared among CVID subjects than among healthy controls (p < 0.0001). The authors noted that sequencing repertoires of T cell subpopulations would be needed to clarify what caused the increased clonality in CVID. TCRbeta clonality was higher in CVID subjects than in healthy controls (t-test p = 0.018), and the increase was most characteristic of about a third of subjects. Patient heterogeneity within the CVID cohort put limits on correlating repertoire features with clinical complications.

The sequencing sample was made of peripheral blood mononuclear cells. The chain joins TRBV2 to TRBJ2-3; TRBD2 agrees with 11 junctional bases. The sequence was obtained from a person aged 18-70 years in good health. The covered CDR3 bases are TGTGCCAGCAGTGGACTAGCGGGGAGAATAGAGGGCACAGATACG. Translated, it gives CASSGLAGRIEGTDT. From start to end, the CDR3 is CASSGLAGRIEGTDTQYF.